This T cell receptor beta chain originates from a study of blood T cell repertoires in COVID-19. Study details: The samples span acute and convalescent COVID-19 from the United States, Italy and Spain. From T cells, B-cell-depleted T cells, or PBMCs came the material, which was cDNA or gDNA.

CDR1 and CDR2 (germline): SQVTM, ANQGSEA. V dropped 6 bases and J dropped 0 bases, with 11 bases sitting between them. This CDR3 region has 14 residues. Per the study methods: Estimated nucleated cell counts came from reference gene primer amplification. Here immunoSEQ multiplex PCR was the method, and the copy in TCRdb shows in-frame clones only, minus some. D and trimming come from the DNA, and the V and J calls and clone size come from that table. The sample contains around 170,000 clones, over 80% of which appear only once. The chain links TRBV29-1 to TRBJ1-4; D is possibly TRBD1 (5 bases). This receptor was obtained from a woman aged 35 to 49 with acute or convalescent COVID-19. Input material: peripheral blood. CDR3 sequence reads: CSVTGYPTNEKLFF. The CDR3 region has the DNA TGCAGCGTAACAGGCTATCCAACTAATGAAAAACTGTTTTTT. Supplemented by reference TRBV29-1 and TRBJ1-4, the full variable domain reads SAVISQKPSRDICQRGTSLTIQCQVDSQVTMMFWYRQQPGQSLTLIATANQGSEATYESGFVIDKFPISRPNLTFSTLTVSNMSPEDSSIYLCSVTGYPTNEKLFFGSGTQLSVL.